This entry is about one T cell receptor (beta chain). Its antigen is currently unknown. The data were taken from a study of response to subunit inactivated influenza vaccine. The CDR3 contains 14 residues. From germline, CDR1 is GTSNPN and CDR2 SVGIG (reference sequence). V was pared by 2 bases and J by 0 bases, with 9 bases between. Study outcomes and limitations: The authors proposed limited new T cell recruitment per seasonal influenza vaccination.

TCRdb re-analysed the RT-PCR reads in MiXCR, keeping a single row per CDR3 protein. This sample carries hundreds of thousands of distinct CDR3 sequences, around 25% of them seen once, and the ten largest clones take approximately 2%. Here the sequenced sample was CD4+ T cells sorted from PBMCs, taken roughly 5 days after vaccination. The TCR comes from a man in his fifties or sixties who received an inactivated influenza vaccine. The chain has TRBV30 and TRBJ2-3; the D gene is possibly TRBD2 (6 bases). The CDR3 is CAWSRGLSTDTQYF. The CDR3 bases are TGTGCCTGGAGTCGGGGACTTAGCACAGATACGCAGTATTTT.